This TCR beta chain was retrieved from a study of cytomegalovirus exposure and HLA in healthy donors. This clone was detected a few times. This CDR3 has 15 residues. Germline CDR1 is MNHEY and CDR2 is SVGAGI. The V gene end was trimmed by 6 bases and the J gene end by 0 bases; junction bases not matched to a gene: 2. Primers included in the PCR were 60 Vbeta and 13 Jbeta primers. Data came from immunoSEQ multiplex PCR; TCRdb stores just in-frame clones and leaves some out. The sample consists of around 130,000 clones, 65% to 75% of them appearing once. The rearrangement joins TRBV6-5 to TRBJ1-3, with TRBD1 matching 10 bases. The clonotype originates from a man in his forties or fifties in good health and CMV-seropositive. Sequencing was carried out using PBMCs. The CDR3 region is CASRTGGHSGNTIYF. CDR3 nucleotides: TGTGCCAGCAGGACAGGGGGCCACTCTGGAAACACCATATATTTT.